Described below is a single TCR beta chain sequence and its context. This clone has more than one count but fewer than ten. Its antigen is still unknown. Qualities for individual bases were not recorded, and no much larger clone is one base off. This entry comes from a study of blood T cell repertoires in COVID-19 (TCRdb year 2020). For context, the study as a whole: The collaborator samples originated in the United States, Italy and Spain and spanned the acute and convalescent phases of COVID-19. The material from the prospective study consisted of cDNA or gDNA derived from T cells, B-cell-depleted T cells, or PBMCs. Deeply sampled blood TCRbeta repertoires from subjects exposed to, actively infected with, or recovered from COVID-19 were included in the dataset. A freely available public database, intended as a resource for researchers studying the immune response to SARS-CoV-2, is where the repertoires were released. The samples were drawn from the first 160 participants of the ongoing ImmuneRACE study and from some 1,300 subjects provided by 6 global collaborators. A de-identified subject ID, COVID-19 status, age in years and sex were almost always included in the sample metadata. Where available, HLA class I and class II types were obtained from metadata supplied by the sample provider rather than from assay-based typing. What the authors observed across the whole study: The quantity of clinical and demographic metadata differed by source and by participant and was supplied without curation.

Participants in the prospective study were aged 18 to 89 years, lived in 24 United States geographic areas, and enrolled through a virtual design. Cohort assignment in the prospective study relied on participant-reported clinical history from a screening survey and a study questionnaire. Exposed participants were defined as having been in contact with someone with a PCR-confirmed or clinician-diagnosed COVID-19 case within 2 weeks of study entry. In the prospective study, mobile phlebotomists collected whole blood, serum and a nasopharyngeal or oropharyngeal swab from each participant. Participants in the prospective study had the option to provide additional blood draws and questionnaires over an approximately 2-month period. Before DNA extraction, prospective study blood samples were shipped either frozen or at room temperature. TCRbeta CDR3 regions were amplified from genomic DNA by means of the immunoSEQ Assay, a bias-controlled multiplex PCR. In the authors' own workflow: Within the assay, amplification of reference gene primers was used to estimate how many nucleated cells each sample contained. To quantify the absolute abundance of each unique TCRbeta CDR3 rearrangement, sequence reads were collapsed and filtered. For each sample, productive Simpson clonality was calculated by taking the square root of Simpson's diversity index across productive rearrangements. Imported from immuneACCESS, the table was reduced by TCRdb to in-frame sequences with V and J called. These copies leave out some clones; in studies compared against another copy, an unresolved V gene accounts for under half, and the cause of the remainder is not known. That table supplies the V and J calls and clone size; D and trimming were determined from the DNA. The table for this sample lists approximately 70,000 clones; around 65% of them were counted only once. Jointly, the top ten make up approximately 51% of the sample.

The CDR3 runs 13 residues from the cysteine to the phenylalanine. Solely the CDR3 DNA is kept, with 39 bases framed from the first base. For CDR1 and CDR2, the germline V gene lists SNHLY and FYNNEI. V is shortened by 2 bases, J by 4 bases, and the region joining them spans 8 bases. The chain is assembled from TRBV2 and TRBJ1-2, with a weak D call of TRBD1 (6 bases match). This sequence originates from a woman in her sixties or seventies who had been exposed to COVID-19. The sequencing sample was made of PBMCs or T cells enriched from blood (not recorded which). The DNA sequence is TGTGCCAGCAGTGAAAGACAGGTCTATGGCTACACCTTC. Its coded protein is CASSERQVYGYTF.